This entry lists 23 T cell receptor beta chains sequenced from one sample in a study of blood T cell repertoires in COVID-19. Data came from immunoSEQ multiplex PCR; TCRdb stores just in-frame clones and leaves some out. The sample yields around 70,000 clones, roughly 88% seen once. The sample taken for sequencing was peripheral blood. These TCRs come from a human donor in a cohort sampled during active COVID-19.

This chain uses TRBV4-3 with TRBJ1-2; a possible D gene is TRBD1 (6 bases). Trimming removed 4 bases from V and 7 bases from J, with 19 bases in between. The CDR3 length is 15 residues. Germline V gene data show CDR1 as LGHNA and CDR2 as YSLEER. CDR3 bases: TGCGCCAGCAGCCCGGGGGGCTGGACAAATAGTGGCTACACCTTC. Amino acid sequence: CASSPGGWTNSGYTF.

This chain uses TRBV6-6 with TRBJ2-1; TRBD2 matches at 8 bases. The CDR3 consists of 15 residues. The J segment lost 10 bases and the V segment lost 0 bases, leaving 8 bases of the junction unmatched. Germline assignment: CDR1 MNHNY and CDR2 SVGAGI (reference sequence). In DNA, the CDR3 is TGTGCCAGCAGTTACTCCAGCGGGGGACGGTTCGAGCAGTTCTTC. It encodes CASSYSSGGRFEQFF.

The V call is TRBV5-1, the J call TRBJ2-5, with D tentatively TRBD1 (5 bases). V shed 4 bases and J shed 1 base, with 17 bases lying between them. Looked up from germline, CDR1 is SGHRS and CDR2 is YFSETQ. The CDR3 sequence is 16 residues long. This chain's CDR3 is CASSKSLTGPQETQYF. CDR3 coding DNA: TGCGCCAGCAGCAAAAGCCTCACAGGCCCCCAAGAGACCCAGTACTTC.

This clone was counted a single time. This sequence joins TRBV5-1 and TRBJ1-4, with 8 nucleotides matching TRBD1. J was trimmed by 6 bases and V by 3 bases; bases with no gene match: 7. This CDR3 comprises 15 residues. Germline V gives CDR1 SGHRS, CDR2 YFSETQ. The CDR3 loop reads CASSWQGAAYEKLFF. The CDR3 DNA reads as TGCGCCAGCAGCTGGCAGGGGGCAGCGTATGAAAAACTGTTTTTT.

CDR3 bases: TGTGCCAGCAGCCGTGAGGATTCTAACTATGGCTACACCTTC. Encoded protein: CASSREDSNYGYTF. This chain links TRBV5-5 with TRBJ1-2; D call uncertain. Germline CDR1 reads SGHKS; CDR2 reads YYEKEE (reference sequence). Trimming took 4 bases from V and 0 from J, leaving 10 bases between them. The CDR3 totals 14 residues.

The chain carries TRBV5-4 and TRBJ2-5, with D hard to call. This CDR3 region has 14 residues. V was cut by 3 bases and J by 1 base, with 10 bases left in between. Germline CDR1 reads SGHNT; CDR2 reads YYREEE (reference sequence). CDR3 bases: TGTGCCAGCAGCTCACAGATTTCCCAAGAGACCCAGTACTTC. Protein: CASSSQISQETQYF.

The chain carries TRBV19 and TRBJ2-7; D is ambiguous. The CDR3 consists of 15 residues. Germline V gene lookup returns CDR1 LNHDA and CDR2 SQIVND (reference sequence). DNA for the CDR3: TGTGCAAGCTCCCGAGGTACCGCGAGCTCCTACGAGCAGTACTTC. The encoded protein is CASSRGTASSYEQYF.

This chain joins TRBV7-9 and TRBJ1-4; D may be TRBD1 (6 bases). The germline CDR1 and CDR2 sequences are SEHNR and FQNEAQ (reference sequence). The V end lost 4 bases, the J end lost 0 bases, and 9 bases lay between the germline ends. The CDR3 has 15 residues. The CDR3 loop reads CASSYGQTTNEKLFF. The CDR3, as DNA: TGTGCCAGCAGCTACGGACAGACAACTAATGAAAAACTGTTTTTT. Variable domain in full (rest from reference TRBV7-9 and TRBJ1-4): DTGVSQNPRHKITKRGQNVTFRCDPISEHNRLYWYRQTLGQGPEFLTYFQNEAQLEKSRLLSDRFSAERPKGSFSTLEIQRTEQGDSAMYLCASSYGQTTNEKLFFGSGTQLSVL.

The V call is TRBV18, the J call TRBJ1-2, with D perhaps matching TRBD1 (6 bases). This CDR3 has 13 amino acids. The V end lost 2 bases, the J end lost 8 bases, and 12 bases lay between the germline ends. The germline CDR1 and CDR2 sequences are KGHSH and LQKENI. The CDR3 here is CASSPNRAEGYTF. The CDR3 DNA follows: TGTGCCAGCTCACCAAACAGGGCGGAGGGCTACACCTTC.

This chain links TRBV6-1 with TRBJ2-7; D remains unclear. V lost 6 bases and J lost 1, with 19 bases in between. The CDR3 spans 16 residues. Germline CDR1 MNHNS, CDR2 SASEGT. The CDR3 loop is CASSEPRRATSYEQYF. The DNA for the CDR3 is TGTGCCAGCAGCGAACCCCGGAGAGCTACGTCCTACGAGCAGTACTTC.

The chain couples TRBV9 to TRBJ1-5; D unresolved. The germline V gene encodes CDR1 SGDLS and CDR2 YYNGEE. This CDR3 is 14 amino acids long. Trimming took 3 bases from V and 4 from J, leaving 11 bases between them. CDR3 bases: TGTGCCAGCAGCGGAAAGCCCAATAATCAGCCCCAGCATTTT. It specifies CASSGKPNNQPQHF.

The rearrangement links TRBV4-1 to TRBJ2-7; 7 bases line up with TRBD2. This CDR3 spans 15 amino acids. V lost 2 bases, J lost 3 bases, and 7 bases stayed unmatched. Germline V lookup: CDR1 MGHRA, CDR2 YSYEKL. The CDR3 DNA follows: TGCGCCAGCAGCCAAACCGAGCGGGGAGACTACGAGCAGTACTTC. Its protein product is CASSQTERGDYEQYF.

V is TRBV6-2 or TRBV6-3 and J is TRBJ2-1; TRBD2 matches at 8 bases. The trim removed 4 bases at V and 7 bases at J, leaving 9 bases unmatched. Per the germline V gene, CDR1 is MNHEY and CDR2 is SVGEGT. The CDR3 length is 15 residues. This CDR3 reads CASSLGLAGRNEQFF. CDR3 sequence (DNA): TGTGCCAGCAGTTTGGGGCTAGCGGGTCGAAATGAGCAGTTCTTC.

J is TRBJ2-5 and V is TRBV11-2; 8 nucleotides agree with TRBD2. This CDR3 is built from 19 residues. V was clipped by 5 bases and J by 5 bases; unmatched bases: 22. Germline V gene lookup returns CDR1 SGHAT and CDR2 FQNNGV. CDR3 sequence: CASSPGGPGTSGFVETQYF. In DNA, the CDR3 is TGTGCCAGCAGCCCCGGTGGGCCGGGTACTAGCGGTTTTGTGGAGACCCAGTACTTC.

J is TRBJ1-1 and V is TRBV6-6, with a weak D call TRBD1 (6 bases). The CDR3 covers 14 residues. Looked up from germline, CDR1 is MNHNY and CDR2 is SVGAGI (reference sequence). V was trimmed by 8 bases and J by 1 base, leaving 14 bases between them. For the CDR3, the DNA is TGTGCCAGCGATACCGGGACATCGAACACTGAAGCTTTCTTT. Its protein is CASDTGTSNTEAFF.

The genes are TRBV10-3 and TRBJ1-2, with TRBD1 identical over 7 bases. Germline-derived CDR1 and CDR2 are ENHRY and SYGVKD. The CDR3 is made up of 13 amino acids. Trimming took 8 bases from V and 4 from J; bases not matched to a gene: 7. In DNA form, the CDR3 reads TGTGCCATCTCCGTCGACAGGGCCTATGGCTACACCTTC. It encodes CAISVDRAYGYTF.

This chain links TRBV5-1 with TRBJ1-2, with 9 bases matching TRBD1. Per germline, CDR1 SGHRS and CDR2 YFSETQ. J lost 6 bases, V lost 5 bases, and 8 bases had no gene match. The CDR3 is 14 residues long. CDR3 bases: TGCGCCAGCAGTATAAACACAGGGGGCGATGGCTACACCTTC. This sequence encodes CASSINTGGDGYTF.

The DNA of the CDR3 is TGTGCCAGCAGAGTTTATCCCGGGGATGGCTACACCTTC. As protein: CASRVYPGDGYTF. The chain links TRBV12-3 or TRBV12-4 to TRBJ1-2, with D hard to call. The CDR3 runs to 13 residues. V was pared by 6 bases and J by 6 bases, with 14 bases between.

The DNA for the CDR3 is TGCGCCAGCAGGATACAGGGAAGCACAGATACGCAGTATTTT. This gives the protein CASRIQGSTDTQYF. V usage is TRBV5-1 and J usage is TRBJ2-3; the D gene is possibly TRBD1 (6 bases). The CDR3 is 14 residues long. The V end lost 5 bases, the J end lost 0 bases, and 10 bases lay between the germline ends. Germline lookup yields CDR1 SGHRS and CDR2 YFSETQ.

The chain combines TRBV6-4 with TRBJ1-5; D may be TRBD1 (6 bases). This CDR3 has 13 residues. V shed 4 bases and J shed 4 bases, with 8 bases lying between them. CDR1 MRHNA and CDR2 SNTAGT come from the germline V gene. The CDR3 protein is CASSVDRNQPQHF. DNA of the CDR3: TGTGCCAGCAGTGTGGACAGAAATCAGCCCCAGCATTTT.

The CDR3 spells CASSADRGIQETQYF. The CDR3 DNA is TGTGCCAGCAGCGCCGATCGGGGGATCCAAGAGACCCAGTACTTC. The chain employs TRBV9 and TRBJ2-5, with D possibly being TRBD2 (6 bases). From germline, CDR1 is SGDLS and CDR2 YYNGEE. Deletions cut 3 bases from V and 1 base from J, with 13 bases between. The length of the CDR3 is 15 residues.

V is TRBV7-2 and J is TRBJ2-3; D possibly corresponds to TRBD1 (5 bases). This CDR3 has 13 amino acids. The V end lost 8 bases, the J end lost 5 bases, and 14 bases lay between the germline ends. CDR1 and CDR2 (germline): SGHTA, FQGNSA. CDR3 coding DNA: TGTGCCAGCTCAATGTCAGGACAAGATACGCAGTATTTT. Amino acid sequence: CASSMSGQDTQYF. The full variable domain, completed using reference TRBV7-2 and TRBJ2-3, is GAGVSQSPSNKVTEKGKDVELRCDPISGHTALYWYRQSLGQGLEFLIYFQGNSAPDKSGLPSDRFSAERTGGSVSTLTIQRTQQEDSAVYLCASSMSGQDTQYFGPGTRLTVL.

The rearrangement joins TRBV6-2 or TRBV6-3 to TRBJ1-2, with TRBD1 as a possible D gene (6 bases). The germline gives CDR1 MNHEY, CDR2 SVGEGT. CDR3 size: 15 residues. V shed 4 bases and J shed 4 bases, with 16 bases lying between them. CDR3 sequence reads: CASSSQGPGGYGYTF. As DNA, the CDR3 is TGTGCCAGCAGTTCCCAGGGGCCCGGAGGCTATGGCTACACCTTC.